One sample yielded the 20 T cell receptor beta chains listed below, sequenced in a study of T cell responses to AZD1222 COVID-19 vaccine. Profiling relied on immunoSEQ multiplex PCR, and the TCRdb table lists in-frame clones only, not all of them. The table lists about 120,000 clones, around 83% of them singletons. The sequencing used peripheral blood, collected 28 days after the second AZD1222 dose. The receptors here all came from an adult who received the AZD1222 COVID-19 vaccine.

CDR3 protein: CASTRVRGGEETQYF. Here the CDR3 DNA reads TGTGCCAGCACCAGGGTGCGGGGGGGCGAAGAGACCCAGTACTTC. This chain uses TRBV3-1 (or the pseudogene TRBV3-2) with TRBJ2-5, with 9 bases aligning to TRBD2. With 7 bases clipped from V and 3 bases from J, the junction kept 9 bases outside the gene matches. This CDR3 has 15 residues. Germline assignment: CDR1 LGHDT and CDR2 YNNKEL (reference sequence).

The chain links TRBV2 to TRBJ1-3; a weak D match, TRBD1 (6 bases). CDR1 and CDR2 (germline): SNHLY, FYNNEI. The CDR3 consists of 14 residues. Deletions cut 4 bases from V and 4 bases from J, with 11 bases between. CDR3 nucleotide sequence: TGTGCCAGCAGTGTCTGGGGGGCCGGAAACACCATATATTTT. Translating gives CASSVWGAGNTIYF.

The rearrangement joins TRBV2 to TRBJ2-3, with 7 bases identical to TRBD2. The germline CDR1 and CDR2 sequences are SNHLY and FYNNEI. J lost 5 bases, V lost 1 base, and 9 bases had no gene match. The CDR3 is 16 residues long. CDR3 bases: TGTGCCAGCAGTGAAGGGCTAGCGGCTAGGAGAGATACGCAGTATTTT. It codes for CASSEGLAARRDTQYF.

This chain joins TRBV19 and TRBJ2-3; TRBD2 aligns across 8 bases. Germline V gene data show CDR1 as LNHDA and CDR2 as SQIVND (reference sequence). Trimming at V came to 4 bases and at J to 6 bases, leaving 9 bases not matched to a gene. This CDR3 comprises 15 residues. The chain's CDR3 is CASSTRGSGADTQYF. CDR3 nucleotides: TGTGCCAGTAGTACCCGAGGTAGCGGGGCGGATACGCAGTATTTT.

The genes are TRBV6-2 or TRBV6-3 and TRBJ1-2; TRBD1 matches at 7 bases. Per the germline V gene, CDR1 is MNHEY and CDR2 is SVGEGT. V was pared by 0 bases and J by 6 bases, with 4 bases of the junction left unmatched. This CDR3 is built from 14 residues. DNA for the CDR3: TGTGCCAGCAGTTACTCAGGGGGCGCGAATGGCTACACCTTC. This translates into CASSYSGGANGYTF.

The chain employs TRBV5-1 and TRBJ1-3, with 8 bases that match TRBD1. CDR3 length equals 15 residues. Germline V gene lookup returns CDR1 SGHRS and CDR2 YFSETQ. The V segment lost 0 bases and the J segment 2 bases; nucleotides outside the gene matches: 1. The CDR3 region is CASSLETGAGNTIYF. CDR3 bases: TGCGCCAGCAGCTTGGAGACAGGGGCTGGAAACACCATATATTTT.

The chain recombines TRBV6-2 or TRBV6-3 with TRBJ2-7; 8 bases are a match to TRBD1. CDR3 size: 14 residues. With V trimmed by 5 bases and J by 2 bases, 5 bases remained unmatched. Germline CDR1 MNHEY, CDR2 SVGEGT. CDR3 in DNA: TGTGCCAGCAGTGACGGACAGGGTACCTACGAGCAGTACTTC. The encoded protein is CASSDGQGTYEQYF.

This chain links TRBV7-9 with TRBJ1-4, with D uncertain. The V and J ends lost 3 bases and 4 bases respectively, with 9 bases between them. The CDR3 is 14 amino acids. CDR1 and CDR2 (germline): SEHNR, FQNEAQ (reference sequence). CDR3 residues: CASSLGNSNEKLFF. The CDR3 DNA is TGTGCCAGCAGCTTGGGGAACAGTAATGAAAAACTGTTTTTT. Full variable domain (remainder filled in from reference TRBV7-9 and TRBJ1-4): DTGVSQNPRHKITKRGQNVTFRCDPISEHNRLYWYRQTLGQGPEFLTYFQNEAQLEKSRLLSDRFSAERPKGSFSTLEIQRTEQGDSAMYLCASSLGNSNEKLFFGSGTQLSVL.

The chain couples TRBV2 to TRBJ2-7; D could derive from TRBD1 or TRBD2 (5 bases each). Germline CDR1 and CDR2: SNHLY and FYNNEI. There are 12 residues in the CDR3. Trimming removed 5 bases from V and 2 bases from J, with 7 bases in between. The CDR3: CASSRGAYEQYF. The CDR3 bases are TGTGCCAGCAGTCGAGGGGCCTACGAGCAGTACTTC.

This clone was seen once. The genes are TRBV5-4 and TRBJ1-2; the match to TRBD1 covers 10 bases. Germline assignment: CDR1 SGHNT and CDR2 YYREEE (reference sequence). The CDR3 is made up of 15 amino acids. The V gene end was trimmed by 4 bases and the J gene end by 3 bases; junction bases not matched to a gene: 6. CDR3 residues: CASSPDRGQDYGYTF. The DNA for the CDR3 is TGTGCCAGCAGCCCAGACAGGGGGCAAGACTATGGCTACACCTTC.

The chain links TRBV19 to TRBJ2-3; perhaps TRBD1 as D (5 bases). There are 14 residues in the CDR3. The ends were cut back, 10 bases at V and 0 bases at J, with 14 bases in the middle. From germline, CDR1 is LNHDA and CDR2 SQIVND (reference sequence). For the CDR3, the DNA is TGTGCCACCACACCCACAGGAAGCACAGATACGCAGTATTTT. It codes for CATTPTGSTDTQYF.

This clone turned up a few times. The chain links TRBV12-3 or TRBV12-4 to TRBJ1-2; no clear D gene. V gave up 3 bases and J gave up 8 bases, with 7 bases separating them. The CDR3 runs to 11 residues. CDR3 DNA sequence: TGTGCCAGCAGTTTCGTGCGCGGCTACACCTTC. Protein product: CASSFVRGYTF.

This clone showed up just once. The V gene is TRBV7-6, the J gene TRBJ2-7; TRBD2 agrees at 9 bases. Germline values: CDR1 SGHVS, CDR2 FNYEAQ. This CDR3 comprises 15 residues. With 2 bases clipped from V and 9 bases from J, the junction kept 11 bases outside the gene matches. CDR3 region: CASSLMASGADWQYF. CDR3 bases: TGTGCCAGCAGCTTAATGGCTAGCGGGGCCGACTGGCAGTACTTC.

This clone was counted a single time. The rearrangement uses TRBV7-9 and TRBJ2-1; 10 nucleotides line up with TRBD2. Trimming removed 1 base from V and 4 bases from J; junction bases left unmatched: 4. Germline CDR1 SEHNR, CDR2 FQNEAQ (reference sequence). CDR3 size: 16 residues. The CDR3, as DNA: TGTGCCAGCAGCTTAGAAAGGACTAGCGGTTACAATGAGCAGTTCTTC. Translating it yields CASSLERTSGYNEQFF.

The CDR3 region has the DNA TGCGCCAGCAGCTTGTGGGGAGGGACAGAGTACGAGCAGTACTTC. Its translation is CASSLWGGTEYEQYF. The gene calls are TRBV5-1 and TRBJ2-7; either TRBD1 or TRBD2 may fit D (7 bases each). The CDR3 has 15 amino acids. The V gene's germline CDR1 is SGHRS and CDR2 YFSETQ. V was clipped by 1 base and J by 4 bases, with 15 bases between them.

This clone turned up a few times. CDR3 in DNA: TGTGCCAGCAGTCCGGGACAAAACTATGGCTACACCTTC. This encodes CASSPGQNYGYTF. The V gene is TRBV12-3 or TRBV12-4, the J gene TRBJ1-2; tentatively, D is TRBD1 (6 bases). The CDR3 loop spans 13 amino acids. Trimming pared 5 bases from V and 2 bases from J, leaving 9 bases between.

CDR3 DNA sequence: TGTGCCAGCACCCCGGACGGGGATCAGCCCCAGCATTTT. Translation: CASTPDGDQPQHF. J is TRBJ1-5 and V is TRBV6-5; no definite D call. Trimming stripped 7 bases from V and 5 bases from J, with 12 bases between. Germline CDR1 is MNHEY and CDR2 is SVGAGI. The CDR3 has 13 residues.

This clone was seen a single time. This chain links TRBV12-3 or TRBV12-4 with TRBJ1-1; D gene uncertain. The CDR3 totals 11 residues. The V end lost 6 bases, the J end lost 4 bases, and 6 bases lay between the germline ends. The CDR3 DNA reads as TGTGCCAGCAGCTCCCTCACTGAAGCTTTCTTT. Translated: CASSSLTEAFF.

The chain is built from TRBV6-1 and TRBJ2-3, with 9 positions matching TRBD1. This CDR3 comprises 15 residues. Germline lookup yields CDR1 MNHNS and CDR2 SASEGT. Unmatched junction bases numbered 3, after V lost 1 base and J lost 4 bases. The CDR3 nucleotides read TGTGCCAGCAGTGAAGGGGACAGGGAGGCAGATACGCAGTATTTT. Amino acids: CASSEGDREADTQYF.

The chain combines TRBV19 with TRBJ2-3; D is possibly TRBD1 (6 bases). CDR3 length equals 13 residues. The germline V gene encodes CDR1 LNHDA and CDR2 SQIVND (reference sequence). Trimming cost V 6 bases and J 2 bases, with 9 bases left between them. The CDR3, as DNA: TGTGCCAGTAGCGACAGGCACACAGATACGCAGTATTTT. It yields the protein CASSDRHTDTQYF. Filled out from reference TRBV19 and TRBJ2-3, the complete variable domain reads DGGITQSPKYLFRKEGQNVTLSCEQNLNHDAMYWYRQDPGQGLRLIYYSQIVNDFQKGDIAEGYSVSREKKESFPLTVTSAQKNPTAFYLCASSDRHTDTQYFGPGTRLTVL.